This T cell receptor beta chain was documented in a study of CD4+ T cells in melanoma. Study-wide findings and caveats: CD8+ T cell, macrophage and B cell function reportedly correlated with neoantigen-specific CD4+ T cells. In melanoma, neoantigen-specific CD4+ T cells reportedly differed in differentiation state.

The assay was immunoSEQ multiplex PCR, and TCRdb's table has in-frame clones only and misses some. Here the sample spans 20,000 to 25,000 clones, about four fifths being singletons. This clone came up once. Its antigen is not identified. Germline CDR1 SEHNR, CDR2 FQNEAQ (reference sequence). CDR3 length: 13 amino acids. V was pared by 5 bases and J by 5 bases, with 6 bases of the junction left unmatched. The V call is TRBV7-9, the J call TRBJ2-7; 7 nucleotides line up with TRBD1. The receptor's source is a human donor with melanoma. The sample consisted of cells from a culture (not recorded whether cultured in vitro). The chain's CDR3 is CASSRVTGDEQYF. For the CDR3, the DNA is TGTGCCAGCAGCCGAGTCACAGGGGACGAGCAGTACTTC.